Each of the 27 T cell receptor beta chains below was sequenced from the same sample in a study of blood T cell repertoires in COVID-19. Some clones are missing from TCRdb's copy, which holds only in-frame ones; the method was immunoSEQ multiplex PCR. The table records a few hundred thousand clones, 85% to 90% of them present only once. The sequencing input was peripheral blood. These receptors all stem from a woman aged 50 to 60 with active or convalescent COVID-19.

V is TRBV18 and J is TRBJ1-5; weak D call: TRBD1 (5 bases). V gave up 3 bases and J gave up 15 bases, with 18 bases separating them. Germline V gene sequence: CDR1 KGHSH, CDR2 LQKENI. This CDR3 is built from 13 residues. The CDR3 loop reads CASSPSRGGVWHF. The DNA for the CDR3 is TGTGCCAGCTCACCCTCTAGGGGCGGCGTGTGGCATTTT. The full variable domain, completed using reference TRBV18 and TRBJ1-5, is NAGVMQNPRHLVRRRGQEARLRCSPMKGHSHVYWYRQLPEEGLKFMVYLQKENIIDESGMPKERFSAEFPKEGPSILRIQQVVRGDSAAYFCASSPSRGGVWHFGDGTRLSIL.

This clone was seen once. The V call is TRBV28, the J call TRBJ1-4, with TRBD1 identical over 9 bases. Trimming at V came to 5 bases and at J to 6 bases, leaving 7 bases not matched to a gene. Germline V lookup: CDR1 MDHEN, CDR2 SYDVKM. The CDR3 length is 15 residues. The CDR3 here is CASSEQGARDEKLFF. The CDR3 DNA sequence: TGTGCCAGCAGTGAACAGGGGGCGCGGGATGAAAAACTGTTTTTT.

The chain couples TRBV3-1 (or the pseudogene TRBV3-2) to TRBJ2-2, with unresolved D. The CDR3 is made up of 13 amino acids. The V gene lost 6 bases and the J gene lost 5 bases, with 10 bases spanning the gap. Germline CDR1 LGHDT, CDR2 YNNKEL (reference sequence). CDR3 region: CASSQRWTGELFF. CDR3 DNA sequence: TGTGCCAGCAGTCAACGGTGGACCGGGGAGCTGTTTTTT.

The rearrangement links TRBV27 to TRBJ2-1, with D possibly TRBD2 on 5 matching bases. Per the germline V gene, CDR1 is MNHEY and CDR2 is SMNVEV (reference sequence). The CDR3 runs to 15 residues. The V end was cut by 5 bases, the J end by 0 bases, with 11 bases between. CDR3 sequence: CASSILGSSYNEQFF. The DNA for the CDR3 is TGTGCCAGCAGTATACTAGGAAGCTCCTACAATGAGCAGTTCTTC.

This rearrangement joins TRBV9 to TRBJ1-5; D gene unclear. The CDR3 length is 13 residues. The V gene lost 4 bases and the J gene lost 4 bases, with 9 bases spanning the gap. CDR1 SGDLS and CDR2 YYNGEE come from the germline V gene. CDR3 region: CASSRDTNQPQHF. Written as DNA, the CDR3 is TGTGCCAGCAGCCGAGACACGAATCAGCCCCAGCATTTT. Looking up the rest from reference TRBV9 and TRBJ1-5 gives the full variable domain: DSGVTQTPKHLITATGQRVTLRCSPRSGDLSVYWYQQSLDQGLQFLIQYYNGEERAKGNILERFSAQQFPDLHSELNLSSLELGDSALYFCASSRDTNQPQHFGDGTRLSIL.

The chain has TRBV27 and TRBJ1-1, with D perhaps matching TRBD1 (5 bases). Germline V lookup: CDR1 MNHEY, CDR2 SMNVEV (reference sequence). V shed 3 bases and J shed 0 bases, with 11 bases lying between them. The CDR3 runs 15 residues. CDR3 in DNA: TGTGCCAGCAGTTTTTCCGACAGCCTGAACACTGAAGCTTTCTTT. Residues: CASSFSDSLNTEAFF.

The rearrangement links TRBV3-1 (or the pseudogene TRBV3-2) to TRBJ2-1; 11 bases are shared with TRBD2. The germline gives CDR1 LGHDT, CDR2 YNNKEL (reference sequence). There are 17 residues in the CDR3. V lost 3 bases to trimming and J lost 8 bases; unmatched junction nucleotides: 12. CDR3 sequence: CASSHPLAGDLGDEQFF. The CDR3 DNA is TGTGCCAGCAGCCACCCACTAGCGGGAGATTTAGGCGATGAGCAGTTCTTC.

The rearrangement uses TRBV6-2 or TRBV6-3 and TRBJ1-1; D gene unclear. Germline CDR1 MNHEY, CDR2 SVGEGT. V was pared by 0 bases and J by 0 bases, with 5 bases between. This CDR3 comprises 14 residues. The CDR3: CASSYSPVNTEAFF. The CDR3 DNA reads TGTGCCAGCAGTTACTCTCCAGTGAACACTGAAGCTTTCTTT.

This clone was seen just once. This sequence joins TRBV5-1 and TRBJ2-2, with D tentatively TRBD2 (5 bases). This CDR3 has 15 amino acids. V was pared by 1 base and J by 4 bases, with 11 bases between. Germline loops: CDR1 SGHRS, CDR2 YFSETQ. The CDR3 loop is CASSLLLGSTGELFF. The CDR3 bases are TGCGCCAGCAGCTTGTTGCTAGGGAGCACCGGGGAGCTGTTTTTT.

CDR3 coding DNA: TGTGCCAGCAGACCCCCGGGAAGGGCGGCCGGGGGAGCTTTCTTT. Translation gives CASRPPGRAAGGAFF. The chain joins TRBV11-2 to TRBJ1-1; tentatively, D is TRBD1 (5 bases). Germline V lookup: CDR1 SGHAT, CDR2 FQNNGV. V lost 6 bases and J 10 bases, leaving 24 bases between the germline ends. This CDR3 region has 15 residues. Together with reference TRBV11-2 and TRBJ1-1, the CDR3 gives the full variable domain: EAGVAQSPRYKIIEKRQSVAFWCNPISGHATLYWYQQILGQGPKLLIQFQNNGVVDDSQLPKDRFSAERLKGVDSTLKIQPAKLEDSAVYLCASRPPGRAAGGAFFGQGTRLTVV.

This chain connects TRBV18 to TRBJ2-3, with unresolved D. Trimming stripped 0 bases from V and 2 bases from J, with 12 bases between. The CDR3 contains 16 residues. Per germline, CDR1 KGHSH and CDR2 LQKENI. CDR3 in amino acids: CASSPPSRRLTDTQYF. Written as DNA, the CDR3 is TGTGCCAGCTCACCACCATCTCGTCGACTCACAGATACGCAGTATTTT.

The J gene is TRBJ1-3, the V gene TRBV7-9; the D gene is possibly TRBD1 (5 bases). V lost 4 bases to trimming and J lost 1 base, with 11 bases between them. The CDR3 contains 15 residues. Looked up from germline, CDR1 is SEHNR and CDR2 is FQNEAQ (reference sequence). The DNA for the CDR3 is TGTGCCAGCAGCTCCGACGGGGGATCTGGAAACACCATATATTTT. This translates into CASSSDGGSGNTIYF.

Concerning this clone itself: Other DNA sequences in this sample translate to the same CDR3. The gene calls are TRBV6-5 and TRBJ1-2, with D maybe TRBD1 (6 bases). Germline loops: CDR1 MNHEY, CDR2 SVGAGI. V shed 3 bases and J shed 5 bases, with 10 bases lying between them. The CDR3 runs to 13 residues. For the CDR3, the DNA is TGTGCCAGCAGTTATGACAGGCTTTATGGCTACACCTTC. As protein: CASSYDRLYGYTF.

V and J are TRBV7-3 and TRBJ2-1; D is undetermined. V was pared by 5 bases and J by 1 base, with 6 bases between. Germline-derived CDR1 and CDR2 are SGHTA and FQGTGA. The CDR3 is 13 residues long. The CDR3 sequence: CASSVTSYNEQFF. The CDR3 coding sequence is TGTGCCAGCAGCGTGACTTCCTACAATGAGCAGTTCTTC.

The chain employs TRBV12-2 and TRBJ2-2; the table assigns TRBD2, which was not confirmed against the DNA. TRBV12-2 is tagged as a pseudogene. CDR3 length: 15 amino acids. CDR3 in DNA: TGTGCAAGTCGCTTGGGTATAGCGGAGCACGGGGAGCTGTTTTTT. Translation: CASRLGIAEHGELFF.

This clone was seen only once. J is TRBJ2-7 and V is TRBV6-5; no clear D. Germline CDR1 MNHEY, CDR2 SVGAGI. The CDR3 totals 14 residues. Trimming removed 0 bases at V and 5 bases at J, with 11 bases between. CDR3 protein: CASSYSLLQDEQYF. CDR3 DNA sequence: TGTGCCAGCAGTTACTCGCTGCTGCAGGACGAGCAGTACTTC.

The chain combines TRBV11-2 with TRBJ1-1, with 7 bases matching TRBD1. Trimming removed 2 bases from V and 8 bases from J; junction bases left unmatched: 11. The CDR3 spans 15 residues. CDR1 is SGHAT, CDR2 FQNNGV, per germline. CDR3 coding DNA: TGTGCCAGCAGCTTACTAGGGGGCGTAGGGCGAGAAGCTTTCTTT. Translated, it gives CASSLLGGVGREAFF.

The chain employs TRBV7-9 and TRBJ2-5, with D possibly TRBD1 on 6 matching bases. Per germline, CDR1 SEHNR and CDR2 FQNEAQ (reference sequence). This CDR3 comprises 15 residues. Trimming removed 5 bases at V and 3 bases at J, with 16 bases between. CDR3 loop: CASSIRTDLKETQYF. The CDR3 DNA is TGTGCCAGCAGCATCAGGACAGATCTAAAAGAGACCCAGTACTTC.

In this sample, this clone turned up a few times. CDR3 nucleotide sequence: TGTGCCAGTAGTAACCCCAGGGGGGATCACTATGGCTACACCTTC. This encodes CASSNPRGDHYGYTF. The chain uses TRBV19 and TRBJ1-2, with 7 bases matching TRBD1. Per the germline V gene, CDR1 is LNHDA and CDR2 is SQIVND (reference sequence). With V trimmed by 4 bases and J by 3 bases, 8 bases remained unmatched. CDR3 length: 15 amino acids.

The V and J genes are TRBV7-2 and TRBJ2-3; TRBD2 aligns across 12 bases. This CDR3 is 16 amino acids long. Germline values: CDR1 SGHTA, CDR2 FQGNSA. Trimming at V came to 5 bases and at J to 5 bases, leaving 8 bases not matched to a gene. The CDR3: CASSPRLAGVKDTQYF. The CDR3 coding sequence is TGTGCCAGCAGCCCCCGACTAGCGGGAGTCAAAGATACGCAGTATTTT.

This chain connects TRBV7-2 to TRBJ2-7; D is unresolved. V dropped 6 bases and J dropped 3 bases, with 6 bases sitting between them. In germline, CDR1 is SGHTA, CDR2 FQGNSA. The CDR3 totals 11 residues. The CDR3 DNA is TGTGCCAGCAGGGGCATCTACGAGCAGTACTTC. Residues: CASRGIYEQYF.

The chain employs TRBV4-1 and TRBJ2-1, with 9 nucleotides matching TRBD2. V gave up 2 bases and J gave up 8 bases; unmatched junction bases: 1. This CDR3 contains 13 residues. The germline V gene has CDR1 MGHRA and CDR2 YSYEKL. The CDR3 reads CASSQLAGDEQFF. CDR3 nucleotide sequence: TGCGCCAGCAGCCAATTAGCGGGGGATGAGCAGTTCTTC.

The chain recombines TRBV28 with TRBJ2-7; TRBD1 agrees at 7 bases. The CDR3 runs to 16 residues. In germline, CDR1 is MDHEN, CDR2 SYDVKM. J was trimmed by 6 bases and V by 5 bases; bases with no gene match: 16. CDR3 loop: CASSLSTGTAIAEQYF. The DNA of the CDR3 is TGTGCCAGCAGTCTATCGACCGGGACAGCAATAGCCGAGCAGTACTTC.

A word on this clone: The sample carries other DNA sequences with the same CDR3. The chain is built from TRBV28 and TRBJ1-1; perhaps TRBD1 as D (6 bases). From germline, CDR1 is MDHEN and CDR2 SYDVKM. The V end was cut by 6 bases, the J end by 1 base, with 9 bases between. The CDR3 length is 13 residues. This CDR3 is CASRLGGNTEAFF. CDR3 sequence (DNA): TGTGCCAGCAGGCTAGGGGGGAACACTGAAGCTTTCTTT. Full variable domain (remainder filled in from reference TRBV28 and TRBJ1-1): DVKVTQSSRYLVKRTGEKVFLECVQDMDHENMFWYRQDPGLGLRLIYFSYDVKMKEKGDIPEGYSVSREKKERFSLILESASTNQTSMYLCASRLGGNTEAFFGQGTRLTVV.

The chain has TRBV5-5 and TRBJ2-7; 11 bases map to TRBD2. Trimming took 2 bases from V and 0 from J; bases not matched to a gene: 1. The CDR3 consists of 15 residues. The germline CDR1 and CDR2 sequences are SGHKS and YYEKEE (reference sequence). The CDR3 DNA reads TGTGCCAGCAGCTTTGGGACTAGCGGCTCCTACGAGCAGTACTTC. Encoded protein: CASSFGTSGSYEQYF.

J is TRBJ1-5 and V is TRBV6-6; D not resolved. Germline CDR1 and CDR2: MNHNY and SVGAGI (reference sequence). V was clipped by 6 bases and J by 6 bases, with 15 bases between them. The CDR3 has 14 amino acids. The CDR3 reads CASSQAREGQPQHF. The DNA of the CDR3 is TGTGCCAGCAGCCAGGCAAGGGAGGGTCAGCCCCAGCATTTT.

This sequence joins TRBV18 and TRBJ1-4, with TRBD1 identical over 7 bases. Germline-derived CDR1 and CDR2 are KGHSH and LQKENI. V lost 2 bases, J lost 6 bases, and 3 bases stayed unmatched. The CDR3 sequence is 14 residues long. CDR3 loop: CASSPKQGHEKLFF. DNA for the CDR3: TGTGCCAGCTCACCAAAACAGGGGCATGAAAAACTGTTTTTT. Based on the CDR3 plus reference TRBV18 and TRBJ1-4, the full variable domain is NAGVMQNPRHLVRRRGQEARLRCSPMKGHSHVYWYRQLPEEGLKFMVYLQKENIIDESGMPKERFSAEFPKEGPSILRIQQVVRGDSAAYFCASSPKQGHEKLFFGSGTQLSVL.